This T cell receptor beta chain was sequenced in a study of T cell responses to AZD1222 COVID-19 vaccine. Broader study findings: Nearly half of unique spike-specific TCRs reportedly avoided B.1.351 and B.1.1.7 mutated regions.

As concerns this clone: Its antigen is unknown.

TCRdb's table, derived via immunoSEQ multiplex PCR, lists solely in-frame clones and lacks some. The profile shows about 120,000 clones, 85% to 90% of them singletons. The input for sequencing was peripheral blood, taken on day 0 of AZD1222 vaccination. The receptor was derived from an adult in good health.

This CDR3 is CASSLTGGTEAFF. The CDR3 coding sequence is TGCGCCAGCAGCCTAACAGGGGGCACTGAAGCTTTCTTT. V gene TRBV4-3 combines with J gene TRBJ1-1; TRBD1 aligns across 8 bases. Germline CDR1 LGHNA, CDR2 YSLEER. Trimming took 4 bases from V and 4 from J; bases not matched to a gene: 2. The CDR3 is 13 residues long.